This note documents a single T cell receptor beta chain sequence. This CDR3 has 11 residues. From germline, CDR1 is MNHEY and CDR2 SVGAGI. Deletions cut 8 bases from V and 3 bases from J, with 8 bases between. The source of the sample is a study of blood T cell repertoires in COVID-19. Whole-study context: Some COVID-19 samples were acute and others convalescent; all came from the United States, Italy and Spain. T cells, B-cell-depleted T cells, or PBMCs provided the cDNA or gDNA that served as material.

Under the authors' procedure: Counts of nucleated cells, estimated from reference gene primer amplification, were obtained. Repertoires were generated with immunoSEQ multiplex PCR, while TCRdb's copy carries only in-frame clones and drops some. Clonal size and the V and J genes are those of that table, whereas D and trimming came from the DNA. The sample holds around 160,000 clones, 81% seen once. Material for sequencing was peripheral blood. This chain joins TRBV6-5 and TRBJ2-7; D unresolved. This clonotype was sampled from a human donor with acute or convalescent COVID-19. The donor label of this sample is uncertain. This CDR3 is CASLTHYEQYF. As DNA, the CDR3 is TGTGCCAGCTTAACTCACTACGAGCAGTACTTC.